The subject of this entry is one T cell receptor (beta chain). Antigen: not known. This entry comes from a study of cytomegalovirus exposure and HLA in healthy donors. Study-wide background: The platform used for the roughly 130 validation repertoires matched that of the approximately 670 first-cohort repertoires, a later analysis reported.

Germline V CDR1 and CDR2: SGHDT, YYEEEE. Trimming pared 2 bases from V and 8 bases from J, leaving 13 bases between. The CDR3 spans 14 residues. Study-wide findings and caveats: Per published reports, the classifier diagnosed cytomegalovirus status with high specificity and sensitivity. Most TCR sequences proved rare, with some public TCRs found in many donors.

The approximately 120-subject validation cohort, separate from the roughly 700-subject first cohort, included the donors. Clones were sequenced by immunoSEQ multiplex PCR, and TCRdb holds only the in-frame ones, with some missing. The data contain over 150,000 clones, roughly 91% of them singletons. The sequenced material came from PBMCs. The gene calls are TRBV5-6 and TRBJ2-2, with D perhaps TRBD1 (6 bases). This clonotype was sampled from a young woman in good health and CMV-seropositive. Here the CDR3 reads CASSFNRDMGELFF. CDR3 nucleotides: TGTGCCAGCAGCTTTAACAGGGATATGGGGGAGCTGTTTTTT.